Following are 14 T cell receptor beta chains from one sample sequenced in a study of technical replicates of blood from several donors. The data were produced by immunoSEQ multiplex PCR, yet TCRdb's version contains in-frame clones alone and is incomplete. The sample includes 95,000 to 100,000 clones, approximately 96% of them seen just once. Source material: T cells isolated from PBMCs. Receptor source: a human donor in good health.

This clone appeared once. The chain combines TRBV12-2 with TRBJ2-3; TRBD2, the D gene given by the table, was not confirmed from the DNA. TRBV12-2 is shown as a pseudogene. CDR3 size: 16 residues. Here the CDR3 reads CASRLAPLVYTDTQYF. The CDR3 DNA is TGTGCAAGTCGCTTAGCACCACTAGTATATACAGATACGCAGTATTTT.

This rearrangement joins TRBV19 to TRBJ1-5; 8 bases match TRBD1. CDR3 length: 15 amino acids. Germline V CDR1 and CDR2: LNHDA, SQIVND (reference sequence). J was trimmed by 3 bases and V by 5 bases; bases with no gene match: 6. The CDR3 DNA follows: TGTGCCAGTAGTCTCTGGACAGGGAACAATCAGCCCCAGCATTTT. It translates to CASSLWTGNNQPQHF.

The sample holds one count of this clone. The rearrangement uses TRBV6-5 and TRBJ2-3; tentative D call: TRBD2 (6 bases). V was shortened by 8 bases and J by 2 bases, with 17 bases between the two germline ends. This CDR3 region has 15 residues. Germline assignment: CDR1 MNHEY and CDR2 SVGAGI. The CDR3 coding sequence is TGTGCCAGCCGCTCTAGCGTTCTCTCCACAGATACGCAGTATTTT. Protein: CASRSSVLSTDTQYF.

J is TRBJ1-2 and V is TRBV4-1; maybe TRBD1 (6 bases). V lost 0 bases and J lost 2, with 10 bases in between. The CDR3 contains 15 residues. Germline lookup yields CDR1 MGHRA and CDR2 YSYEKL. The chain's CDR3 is CASSQDHGQNYGYTF. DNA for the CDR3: TGCGCCAGCAGCCAAGATCATGGACAGAACTATGGCTACACCTTC.

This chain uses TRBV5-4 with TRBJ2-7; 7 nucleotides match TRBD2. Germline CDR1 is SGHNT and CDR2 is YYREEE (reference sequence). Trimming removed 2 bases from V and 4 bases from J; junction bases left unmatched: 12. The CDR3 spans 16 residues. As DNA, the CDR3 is TGTGCCAGCAGCTTTTTAGTCGCCGCGGGGGTTTACGAGCAGTACTTC. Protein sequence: CASSFLVAAGVYEQYF.

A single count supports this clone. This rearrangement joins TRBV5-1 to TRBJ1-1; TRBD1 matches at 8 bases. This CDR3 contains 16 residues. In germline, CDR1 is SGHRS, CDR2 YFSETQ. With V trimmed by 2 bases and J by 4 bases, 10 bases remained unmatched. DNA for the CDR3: TGCGCCAGCAGCTTCGGTCTCCGCCAGGGGGCCACTGAAGCTTTCTTT. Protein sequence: CASSFGLRQGATEAFF.

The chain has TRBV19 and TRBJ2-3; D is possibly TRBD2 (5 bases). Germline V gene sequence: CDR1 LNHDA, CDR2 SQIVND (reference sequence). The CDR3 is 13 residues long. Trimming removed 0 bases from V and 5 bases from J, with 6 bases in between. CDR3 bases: TGTGCCAGTAGTATAGATCGGGGAGATACGCAGTATTTT. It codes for CASSIDRGDTQYF.

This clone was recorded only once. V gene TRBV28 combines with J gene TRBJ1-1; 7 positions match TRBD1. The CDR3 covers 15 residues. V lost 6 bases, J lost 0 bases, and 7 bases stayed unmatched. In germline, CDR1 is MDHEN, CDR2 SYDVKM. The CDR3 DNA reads TGTGCCAGCAGACGGGACAGTCCCATGAACACTGAAGCTTTCTTT. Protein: CASRRDSPMNTEAFF.

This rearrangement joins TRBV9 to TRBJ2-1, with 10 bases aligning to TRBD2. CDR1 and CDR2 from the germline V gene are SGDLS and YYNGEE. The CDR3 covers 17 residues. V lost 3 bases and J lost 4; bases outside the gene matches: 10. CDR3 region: CASSDPGTSVLYNEQFF. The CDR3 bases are TGTGCCAGCAGCGACCCCGGGACTAGCGTCCTTTACAATGAGCAGTTCTTC. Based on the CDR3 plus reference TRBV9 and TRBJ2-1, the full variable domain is DSGVTQTPKHLITATGQRVTLRCSPRSGDLSVYWYQQSLDQGLQFLIQYYNGEERAKGNILERFSAQQFPDLHSELNLSSLELGDSALYFCASSDPGTSVLYNEQFFGPGTRLTVL.

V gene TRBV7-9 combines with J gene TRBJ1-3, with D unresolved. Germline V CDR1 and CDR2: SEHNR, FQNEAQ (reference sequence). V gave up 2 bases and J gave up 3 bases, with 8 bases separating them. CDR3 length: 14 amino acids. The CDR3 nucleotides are TGTGCCAGCAGCTTAATCGGAGGTGGAAACACCATATATTTT. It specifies CASSLIGGGNTIYF.

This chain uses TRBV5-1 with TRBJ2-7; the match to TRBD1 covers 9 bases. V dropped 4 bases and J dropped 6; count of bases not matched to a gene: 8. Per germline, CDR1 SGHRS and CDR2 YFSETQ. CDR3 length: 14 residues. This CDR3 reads CASSAGQGPREQYF. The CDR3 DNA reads TGCGCCAGCAGCGCGGGACAGGGACCGCGCGAGCAGTACTTC.

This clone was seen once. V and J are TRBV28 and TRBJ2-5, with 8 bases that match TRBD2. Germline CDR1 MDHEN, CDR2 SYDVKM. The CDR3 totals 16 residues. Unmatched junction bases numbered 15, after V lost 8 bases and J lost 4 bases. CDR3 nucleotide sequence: TGTGCCAGCGCCCCACCTAGCGGGCCCGATCCAGAGACCCAGTACTTC. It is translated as CASAPPSGPDPETQYF.

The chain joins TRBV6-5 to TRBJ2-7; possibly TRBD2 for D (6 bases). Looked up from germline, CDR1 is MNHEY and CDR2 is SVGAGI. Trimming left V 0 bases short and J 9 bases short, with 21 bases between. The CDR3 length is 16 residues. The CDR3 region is CASSYSEGGTMTGQYF. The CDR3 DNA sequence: TGTGCCAGCAGTTACTCTGAAGGAGGGACCATGACCGGGCAGTACTTC.

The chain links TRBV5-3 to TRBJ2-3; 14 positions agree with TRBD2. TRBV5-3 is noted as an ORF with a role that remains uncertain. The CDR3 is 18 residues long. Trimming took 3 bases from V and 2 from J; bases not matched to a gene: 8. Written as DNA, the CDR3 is TGTGCCAGAAGCTATTTAAGGGGACTAGCGGGGGACACAGATACGCAGTATTTT. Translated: CARSYLRGLAGDTDTQYF.